Listed below are T cell receptor beta chains from one sample, sequenced in a study of neoadjuvant nivolumab and ipilimumab in lung cancer. Assay used: immunoSEQ multiplex PCR; TCRdb lists only in-frame clones, some missing. The table lists 30,000 or so clones, approximately 83% of them singletons. This sample comprised tumor tissue, obtained after neoadjuvant nivolumab, alone or with ipilimumab, at or shortly before surgery. The receptors come from an adult with non-small cell lung cancer. Each CDR3 is given with its conserved first and last residue. Size is omitted from some rows. Given values are once, few, many or a class for expanded clones.

V: TRBV29-1; size: .; length: 14; CDR3: CSVTGTGGTGELFF
V: TRBV30; size: once; length: 13; CDR3: CAWAGQGNSPLHF
V: TRBV4-1; size: .; length: 15; CDR3: CASSQEGQGYNEQFF
V: TRBV29-1; size: .; length: 13; CDR3: CSVGTTGAYEQYF
V: TRBV18; size: .; length: 17; CDR3: CASSPPGTAPLVGGYTF
V: TRBV4-2; size: few; length: 15; CDR3: CASSQGDDRNYGYTF
V: TRBV5-6; size: .; length: 15; CDR3: CASSLQGRSGTEAFF
V: TRBV11-2; size: large; length: 13; CDR3: CASSLGVNTEAFF
V: TRBV9; size: .; length: 16; CDR3: CASSAEQGASIYGYTF
V: TRBV27; size: .; length: 15; CDR3: CASSLKGDGNQPQHF
V: TRBV2; size: .; length: 11; CDR3: CASREGPEQFF
V: TRBV6-1; size: .; length: 11; CDR3: CASSDLGEQYF
V: TRBV6-5; size: .; length: 16; CDR3: CASSYGGQLPQGGYTF
V: TRBV5-6; size: .; length: 14; CDR3: CASSLQGSSYEQYF
V: TRBV11-1; size: .; length: 19; CDR3: CASSLAVAGVISGANVLTF
V: TRBV11-3; size: .; length: 15; CDR3: CASSFTGVSYNEQFF
V: TRBV29-1; size: once; length: 13; CDR3: CSVERTHGDTQYF
V: TRBV15; size: once; length: 15; CDR3: CATRRDSVLTDTQYF
V: TRBV9; size: few; length: 14; CDR3: CASSANMASYEQYF
V: TRBV29-1; size: .; length: 15; CDR3: CSAPQGASSYNEQFF
V: TRBV18; size: .; length: 15; CDR3: CASSPSGTNTDTQYF
V: TRBV5-1; size: .; length: 14; CDR3: CASSLGQGNVGYTF
V: TRBV7-9; size: .; length: 14; CDR3: CASSFSGAGTEAFF
V: TRBV7-2; size: .; length: 14; CDR3: CASSLGGVNYGYTF
V: TRBV5-1; size: .; length: 14; CDR3: CASSWEGLDSPLHF